What follows are 4 T cell receptor beta chains derived from one specimen sequenced in a study of cytomegalovirus exposure and HLA in healthy donors. 60 Vbeta and 13 Jbeta primers were used in PCR. The assay was immunoSEQ multiplex PCR, and TCRdb's table has in-frame clones only and misses some. In the table there are 200,000 or so clones, 75% to 85% of which are singletons. The sequenced sample was PBMCs. Receptor source: a male donor in good health and CMV-seropositive.

This clone was seen once. The J gene is TRBJ1-4, the V gene TRBV6-5; the D gene is possibly TRBD1 (5 bases). The CDR3 has 14 amino acids. With 2 bases removed from V and 4 bases from J, the gap between germline ends came to 8 bases. Germline V gene data show CDR1 as MNHEY and CDR2 as SVGAGI. As DNA, the CDR3 is TGTGCCAGCAGTTACAGGACACTTAATGAAAAACTGTTTTTT. Protein product: CASSYRTLNEKLFF.

This clone was seen just once. CDR3 in amino acids: CASSSLAAGNEQFF. CDR3 sequence (DNA): TGTGCCAGCAGTTCCTTGGCCGCGGGCAATGAGCAGTTCTTC. V usage is TRBV27 and J usage is TRBJ2-1; perhaps TRBD2 as D (5 bases). Germline loops: CDR1 MNHEY, CDR2 SMNVEV (reference sequence). V lost 4 bases and J 6 bases, leaving 13 bases between the germline ends. CDR3 length equals 14 residues.

This sequence joins TRBV18 and TRBJ2-2, with 9 bases identical to TRBD2. Germline CDR1 and CDR2: KGHSH and LQKENI. The ends lost 1 base at V and 5 bases at J; junction bases unmatched: 2. The CDR3 is 15 residues long. The CDR3 nucleotides read TGTGCCAGCTCACCACTGGGACTAGCTACCGGGGAGCTGTTTTTT. Translated: CASSPLGLATGELFF. The full variable domain, rest sourced from reference TRBV18 and TRBJ2-2, is NAGVMQNPRHLVRRRGQEARLRCSPMKGHSHVYWYRQLPEEGLKFMVYLQKENIIDESGMPKERFSAEFPKEGPSILRIQQVVRGDSAAYFCASSPLGLATGELFFGEGSRLTVL.

This sequence joins TRBV11-2 and TRBJ1-3; D unclear. The V gene's germline CDR1 is SGHAT and CDR2 FQNNGV. V gave up 4 bases and J gave up 6 bases, with 10 bases separating them. CDR3 size: 13 residues. The CDR3 sequence is CASSSEPKNTIYF. CDR3 nucleotide sequence: TGTGCCAGCAGCTCAGAACCTAAAAACACCATATATTTT. Full variable domain (missing parts from reference TRBV11-2 and TRBJ1-3): EAGVAQSPRYKIIEKRQSVAFWCNPISGHATLYWYQQILGQGPKLLIQFQNNGVVDDSQLPKDRFSAERLKGVDSTLKIQPAKLEDSAVYLCASSSEPKNTIYFGEGSWLTVV.